The clone carrying this T cell receptor (beta chain) was detected once. This CDR3 is 16 amino acids long. Germline V gives CDR1 SGHAT, CDR2 FQNNGV. J lost 4 bases, V lost 1 base, and 8 bases had no gene match. The data originate from a study of blood T cell repertoires in COVID-19. Study-wide background: The United States, Italy and Spain were the sources of the acute and convalescent COVID-19 samples. Sample material is recorded as cDNA or gDNA derived from T cells, B-cell-depleted T cells, or PBMCs.

Using immunoSEQ multiplex PCR, the repertoire was profiled, and TCRdb retains in-frame clones only, with some absent. The sample holds approximately 240,000 clones; 70% to 90% are singletons and the top ten take over 9.5%. The genes are TRBV11-2 and TRBJ2-5; 8 positions agree with TRBD2. Material for sequencing was peripheral blood. This sequence was found in a woman younger than 30 who had recovered from COVID-19. In nucleotides, the CDR3 is TGTGCCAGCAGCTTAGGAGGACTAGCCGTATTAGAGACCCAGTACTTC. Its translation: CASSLGGLAVLETQYF.